A selection of T cell receptor beta chains follows, all from one sample in a study of tumor-infiltrating lymphocytes in primary liver carcinoma. Each CDR3 protein gets one entry after TCRdb re-called the multiplex PCR reads with MiXCR. The sample holds 180,000 or so distinct CDR3 sequences, 50% to 75% seen once. Material: peripheral blood. These receptors were obtained from a middle-aged man with primary liver carcinoma and hepatitis B virus infection. Both conserved end residues are part of each CDR3. D genes are given only for firm matches. Size is stated for part of the rows, as once, few or many counts, or as a class when the clone is expanded.

TRBV4-1,-,TRBJ2-7,-,CASSQEMAPGYEQYF,TGCGCCAGCAGCCAAGAGATGGCCCCCGGCTACGAGCAGTACTTC
TRBV6-2/TRBV6-3,-,TRBJ2-1,-,CASSSLVGRYDEQFF,TGTGCCAGCAGTTCCTTAGTGGGGAGGTATGATGAGCAGTTCTTC
TRBV4-1,TRBD1,TRBJ2-2,-,CASNRRSQGADTGELFF,TGCGCCAGCAACCGACGCTCGCAGGGGGCTGACACCGGGGAGCTGTTTTTT
TRBV14,-,TRBJ2-7,few,CASSQVINPGRIRLVQYF,TGTGCCAGCAGCCAAGTTATTAACCCGGGCAGAATCCGCTTAGTGCAGTACTTC
TRBV11-2,-,TRBJ2-5,once,CASSLTSGSGETQCF,TGTGCCAGCAGTCTTACGTCAGGATCGGGGGAGACCCAGTGCTTC
TRBV6-1,-,TRBJ2-5,-,CASSETTGQETQYF,TGTGCCAGCAGTGAAACGACAGGCCAAGAGACCCAGTACTTC
TRBV30,-,TRBJ2-1,once,CAWSAPRSRAERIDEQFF,TGTGCCTGGAGCGCCCCGCGGAGCCGAGCGGAGAGGATAGATGAGCAGTTCTTC
TRBV4-1,TRBD2,TRBJ2-7,-,CASSQRLADYEQYF,TGCGCCAGCAGCCAACGACTAGCGGACTACGAGCAGTACTTC
TRBV12-3/TRBV12-4,TRBD1,TRBJ2-1,few,CASGPQDREQFF,TGTGCCAGCGGGCCACAGGACAGGGAGCAGTTCTTC
TRBV7-8,TRBD1,TRBJ2-1,few,CASSAEGTGGGNEQFF,TGTGCCAGCAGCGCAGAGGGGACAGGGGGAGGAAATGAGCAGTTCTTC
TRBV12-3/TRBV12-4,TRBD1,TRBJ2-3,-,CASSLTGGTDTQYF,TGTGCCAGCAGTTTGACAGGGGGTACAGATACGCAGTATTTT